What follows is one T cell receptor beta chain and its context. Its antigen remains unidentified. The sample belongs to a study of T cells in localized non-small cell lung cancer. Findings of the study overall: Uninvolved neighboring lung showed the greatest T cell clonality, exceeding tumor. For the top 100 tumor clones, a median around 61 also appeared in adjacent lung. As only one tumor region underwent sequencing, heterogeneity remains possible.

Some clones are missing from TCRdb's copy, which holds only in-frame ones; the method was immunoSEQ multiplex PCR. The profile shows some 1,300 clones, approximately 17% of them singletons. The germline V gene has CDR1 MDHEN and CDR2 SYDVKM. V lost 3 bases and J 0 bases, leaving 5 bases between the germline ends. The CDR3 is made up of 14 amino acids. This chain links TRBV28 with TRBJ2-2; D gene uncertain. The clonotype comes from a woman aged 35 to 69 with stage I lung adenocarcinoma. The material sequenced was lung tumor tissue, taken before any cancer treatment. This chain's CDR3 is CASSFASNTGELFF. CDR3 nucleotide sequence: TGTGCCAGCAGTTTCGCCTCGAACACCGGGGAGCTGTTTTTT.